Listed below are T cell receptor beta chains from one sample, sequenced in a study of regulatory T cells in long-lasting Graves disease. TCRdb passed the multiplex PCR reads through MiXCR, listing each CDR3 protein once. The sample lists under 800,000 distinct CDR3 sequences, about 16% seen once, with around 18% in the top ten. These data also formed part of another study, on T cells in Graves' hyperthyroidism and ophthalmopathy.

This specimen was peripheral blood mononuclear cells (PBMCs), taken at new diagnosis, from a patient treated with antithyroid drugs. Every receptor here comes from a woman in her 30s with Graves disease. CDR3s include the opening cysteine and the closing phenylalanine or tryptophan. D genes are given only for firm matches. Size values are once, few and many counts, or a class for expanded clones, and some rows have none.

d_call | clone_size | j_call | cdr3_length | v_call | cdr3_aa | cdr3_nt
. | many | TRBJ2-3 | 16 | TRBV3-1 | CASSQRRGGRTDTQYF | TGTGCCAGCAGCCAACGCAGGGGAGGGAGAACAGATACGCAGTATTTT
TRBD1 | few | TRBJ2-1 | 15 | TRBV5-6 | CASSRTGLSYNEQFF | TGTGCCAGCAGCCGGACAGGACTCTCCTACAATGAGCAGTTCTTC
. | few | TRBJ2-7 | 14 | TRBV24-1 | CATSDPGSGYEQYF | TGTGCCACCAGTGACCCGGGATCGGGCTACGAGCAGTACTTC
. | many | TRBJ2-2 | 14 | TRBV30 | CAWSSGLTTGELFF | TGTGCCTGGAGTAGCGGACTAACCACCGGGGAGCTGTTTTTT
. | many | TRBJ1-4 | 12 | TRBV6-5 | CASSYGGEKLFF | TGTGCCAGCAGTTATGGGGGAGAAAAACTGTTTTTT
. | . | TRBJ2-3 | 16 | TRBV6-2/TRBV6-3 | CASSGSHGTVSPPQYF | TGTGCCAGCTCCGGATCTCACGGGACGGTGAGTCCCCCGCAGTATTTT
TRBD1 | many | TRBJ2-7 | 14 | TRBV5-1 | CASSFGTGGDEQYF | TGCGCCAGCAGCTTCGGGACAGGGGGAGACGAGCAGTACTTC
TRBD2 | few | TRBJ2-1 | 20 | TRBV28 | CASNIPTEREDYISYNEQFF | TGTGCCAGCAACATCCCGACCGAGCGGGAGGACTATATCTCCTACAATGAGCAGTTCTTC
TRBD2 | few | TRBJ2-6 | 17 | TRBV20-1 | CSAAGGLGVSGANVLTF | TGCAGTGCTGCTGGGGGACTAGGGGTTTCTGGGGCCAACGTCCTGACTTTC
. | . | TRBJ2-1 | 16 | TRBV4-2 | CASSQELVKAYNEQFF | TGTGCCAGCAGCCAGGAACTAGTGAAGGCATACAATGAGCAGTTCTTC
. | once | TRBJ2-3 | 16 | TRBV4-2 | CASSQERDGGTDTQYF | TGTGCCAGCAGCCAAGAACGCGACGGAGGCACAGATACGCAGTATTTT
TRBD2 | few | TRBJ2-1 | 17 | TRBV24-1 | CATAGLAGEGHRGEQFF | TGTGCCACCGCGGGACTAGCGGGAGAGGGGCACAGAGGTGAGCAGTTCTTC
TRBD1 | many | TRBJ1-1 | 16 | TRBV20-1 | CSGRNSRGQVNTEAFF | TGCAGTGGACGCAACAGCAGGGGGCAGGTGAACACTGAAGCTTTCTTT
TRBD2 | . | TRBJ2-3 | 15 | TRBV5-5 | CASSLWLAGADTQYF | TGTGCCAGCAGCTTGTGGCTAGCGGGAGCAGATACGCAGTATTTT
. | many | TRBJ1-1 | 13 | TRBV6-1 | CASTYGPWSEAFF | TGTGCCAGCACCTACGGTCCTTGGTCCGAAGCTTTCTTT
TRBD1 | few | TRBJ1-2 | 14 | TRBV24-1 | CATSEPGQDYGYTF | TGTGCCACCAGTGAGCCGGGACAGGACTATGGCTACACCTTC
. | many | TRBJ2-1 | 14 | TRBV6-5 | CASSYRPRPNEQFF | TGTGCCAGCAGTTACCGCCCCCGGCCGAATGAGCAGTTCTTC
. | many | TRBJ2-5 | 15 | TRBV28 | CASSVPGPPGETQYF | TGTGCCAGCAGTGTACCGGGACCCCCTGGGGAGACCCAGTACTTC
. | . | TRBJ2-1 | 13 | TRBV9 | CASSVSTYNEQFF | TGTGCCAGCAGCGTGTCCACCTACAATGAGCAGTTCTTC
TRBD2 | many | TRBJ2-5 | 15 | TRBV28 | CASSFLAGAQETQYF | TGTGCCAGCAGTTTCCTAGCGGGAGCCCAAGAGACCCAGTACTTC
. | . | TRBJ2-1 | 13 | TRBV20-1 | CSAGGNRETEQFF | TGCAGTGCTGGCGGGAACAGAGAAACTGAGCAGTTCTTC
. | many | TRBJ1-2 | 13 | TRBV2 | CASSPETNYGYTF | TGTGCCAGCTCTCCAGAGACCAACTATGGCTACACCTTC
. | . | TRBJ2-3 | 15 | TRBV3-1 | CASSRERVNADTQYF | TGTGCCAGCAGCCGGGAGCGCGTTAACGCAGATACGCAGTATTTT
. | few | TRBJ2-5 | 15 | TRBV5-1 | CASSLEVPLGETQYF | TGCGCCAGCAGCTTGGAGGTCCCCTTGGGGGAGACCCAGTACTTC
. | many | TRBJ2-3 | 17 | TRBV2 | CASRENWVNRVGDTQYF | TGTGCCAGCAGGGAAAATTGGGTCAACAGGGTTGGAGATACGCAGTATTTT
TRBD1 | many | TRBJ1-5 | 15 | TRBV28 | CASSSQTGIDQPQHF | TGTGCCAGCAGTTCCCAGACAGGGATTGATCAGCCCCAGCATTTT
. | few | TRBJ1-4 | 13 | TRBV2 | CASSEGGIAKLFF | TGTGCCAGCAGTGAAGGGGGGATAGCAAAACTGTTTTTT
TRBD2 | many | TRBJ2-5 | 15 | TRBV20-1 | CSAQLAGGRGETQYF | TGCAGTGCCCAACTAGCGGGAGGGCGGGGGGAGACCCAGTACTTC
. | . | TRBJ1-6 | 15 | TRBV6-4 | CASAPDGGNNSPLHF | TGTGCCAGCGCTCCCGACGGGGGGAATAATTCACCCCTCCACTTT